A selection of T cell receptor beta chains follows, all from one sample in a study of T cells in pancreatic ductal adenocarcinoma. Produced via immunoSEQ multiplex PCR; TCRdb's table is partial and in-frame only. The sample has roughly 17,000 clones, around nine tenths seen once. Material for sequencing was PBMCs. The receptors shown here come from a human donor with pancreatic ductal adenocarcinoma. CDR3s include the opening cysteine and the closing phenylalanine or tryptophan. The order of the fields is J gene, D gene, CDR3 length, V gene, clone size, CDR3 DNA, CDR3 protein. A D gene is named only where the DNA matches it firmly. Clone size is stated in some rows and not others, as once, few, many or a class when expanded.

TRBJ2-3 | - | 16 | TRBV19 | - | TGTGCCAGTAGTATAGGTGGAGGGGGCCGGGTAGATACGCAGTATTTT | CASSIGGGGRVDTQYF
TRBJ1-1 | - | 15 | TRBV19 | - | TGTGCCAGTAGTATAGATGCCAGGGAAGGCACTGAAGCTTTCTTT | CASSIDAREGTEAFF
TRBJ2-5 | TRBD1 | 15 | TRBV6-1 | - | TGTGCCAGCAGTGAAGCGACAGGGGGCCAAGAGACCCAGTACTTC | CASSEATGGQETQYF
TRBJ1-1 | - | 12 | TRBV10-3 | - | TGTGCCATCAGTGAGCCAAGGTCTAGAGCTTTCTTT | CAISEPRSRAFF
TRBJ1-1 | TRBD1 | 15 | TRBV15 | once | TGTGCCACCAGCAGAGACCGACAGGGGGTAGCTGAAGCTTTCTTT | CATSRDRQGVAEAFF
TRBJ2-5 | - | 13 | TRBV5-4 | - | TGTGCCAGCAGCTCAATTGGGCCGGAGACCCAGTACTTC | CASSSIGPETQYF
TRBJ2-2 | TRBD2 | 16 | TRBV27 | - | TGTGCCAGCAGTAATCTAGCGGGAGGTTACACCGGGGAGCTGTTTTTT | CASSNLAGGYTGELFF
TRBJ2-3 | - | 14 | TRBV5-8 | - | TGTGCCAGCACCCGAGGGGGTAGTGAAGATACGCAGTATTTT | CASTRGGSEDTQYF
TRBJ2-4 | - | 19 | TRBV6-1 | - | TGTGCCAGCAGTGAAGTCAGTGCTGGGGGCGCCTTGGCCAAAAACATTCAGTACTTC | CASSEVSAGGALAKNIQYF
TRBJ1-1 | - | 13 | TRBV10-3 | - | TGTGCCATCACCCTAGACCCGAACACTGAAGCTTTCTTT | CAITLDPNTEAFF
TRBJ1-2 | - | 14 | TRBV7-2 | - | TGTGCCAGCAGCCCCTTTGCGCAGAACTATGGCTACACCTTC | CASSPFAQNYGYTF
TRBJ1-6 | TRBD1 | 16 | TRBV4-2 | - | TGTGCCAGCAGCCAAGATCTGGACAGGGGCGGTTCACCCCTCCACTTT | CASSQDLDRGGSPLHF
TRBJ2-5 | - | 14 | TRBV7-6 | once | TGTGCCAGCAGCTTAGCGAGTCCAGGAGAGACCCAGTACTTC | CASSLASPGETQYF
TRBJ2-7 | TRBD2 | 17 | TRBV4-3 | - | TGCGCCAGCAGCCAAGATCTTCCCCTAGCGGTCCTATACGAGCAGTACTTC | CASSQDLPLAVLYEQYF
TRBJ2-7 | TRBD1 | 16 | TRBV7-6 | - | TGTGCCAGCAGCTTAGCGACAGGGGCGAGCTCCTACGAGCAGTACTTC | CASSLATGASSYEQYF
TRBJ2-7 | - | 15 | TRBV27 | - | TGTGCCAGCAGTTTAAAGGGCTTCAGCTCCTACGAGCAGTACTTC | CASSLKGFSSYEQYF
TRBJ1-3 | TRBD1 | 16 | TRBV18 | - | TGTGCCAGCTCACCGTCCGACAGGGTCTCTGGAAACACCATATATTTT | CASSPSDRVSGNTIYF
TRBJ2-7 | TRBD1 | 17 | TRBV7-9 | - | TGTGCCAGCAGCTTAGCCGGGACAGGGGGCTTGGCCTACGAGCAGTACTTC | CASSLAGTGGLAYEQYF
TRBJ2-7 | TRBD2 | 14 | TRBV7-2 | once | TGTGCCAGCTGCCCGGGGGGGGTTGGCGACGAGCAGTACTTC | CASCPGGVGDEQYF
TRBJ1-6 | - | 16 | TRBV7-8 | - | TGTGCCAGCAGGAAAAGCACCGGGATAAGGCATTCACCCCTCCACTTT | CASRKSTGIRHSPLHF
TRBJ1-1 | - | 13 | TRBV6-6 | - | TGTGCCAGCAGTTACTCGATGAGTTCGAGCGCTTTCTTT | CASSYSMSSSAFF
TRBJ1-1 | TRBD1 | 14 | TRBV5-1 | - | TGCGCCAGCAGCCTTGATCGGACAGGCAGGGAAGCTTTCTTT | CASSLDRTGREAFF
TRBJ2-2 | - | 13 | TRBV5-1 | - | TGCGCCAGCAGCTTGGAGAGAACCGGGGAGCTGTTTTTT | CASSLERTGELFF
TRBJ2-6 | - | 18 | TRBV9 | - | TGTGCCAGCAGCCCCGTGTGGGGGGCGCAAGTAAAGACCAACGTCCTGACTTTC | CASSPVWGAQVKTNVLTF
TRBJ1-5 | - | 12 | TRBV7-8 | - | TGTGCCAGCAGCATCAGGGATCAGCCCCAGCATTTT | CASSIRDQPQHF
TRBJ1-1 | - | 16 | TRBV6-5 | - | TGTGCCAGCAGTTACTCTAGGGGGTCGCACAACACTGAAGCTTTCTTT | CASSYSRGSHNTEAFF